This T cell receptor (beta chain) was captured by sequencing in a study of cytomegalovirus exposure and HLA in healthy donors. Clones were read by immunoSEQ multiplex PCR, and TCRdb kept only the in-frame ones, dropping some. The sample holds about 74,000 clones, approximately 95% seen once. The CDR3 is made up of 17 amino acids. Trimming removed 2 bases from V and 3 bases from J; junction bases left unmatched: 6. CDR1 is SGHTS, CDR2 YDEGEE, per germline. The sequence derives from a young man in good health and CMV-seropositive. Input material: PBMCs. The chain joins TRBV5-8 to TRBJ1-5, with 12 bases aligning to TRBD1. CDR3: CASSFYGTGGPNQPQHF. The CDR3 coding sequence is TGTGCCAGCAGCTTTTACGGGACAGGGGGCCCCAATCAGCCCCAGCATTTT. The whole variable domain, filled in from reference TRBV5-8 and TRBJ1-5, reads EAGVTQSPTHLIKTRGQQATLRCSPISGHTSVYWYQQALGLGLQFLLWYDEGEERNRGNFPPRFSGRQFPNYSSELNVNALELEDSALYLCASSFYGTGGPNQPQHFGDGTRLSIL.